These 18 T cell receptor beta chains were sequenced from one sample in a study of blood T cell repertoires in COVID-19. Data came from immunoSEQ multiplex PCR; TCRdb stores just in-frame clones and leaves some out. The data hold 250,000 to 350,000 clones, with roughly 90% observed a single time. The sample taken for sequencing was peripheral blood. These receptors came from a woman in her twenties or thirties with active or convalescent COVID-19.

J is TRBJ1-6 and V is TRBV15; TRBD1 matches at 10 bases. The V segment lost 1 base and the J segment 2 bases; nucleotides outside the gene matches: 5. CDR3 length: 18 residues. CDR1 is LNHNV, CDR2 YYDKDF, per germline (reference sequence). The CDR3 spells CATSRGGQGRAYNSPLHF. The CDR3 nucleotides are TGTGCCACCAGCAGAGGGGGACAGGGGAGAGCCTATAATTCACCCCTCCACTTT.

The rearrangement links TRBV3-1 (or the pseudogene TRBV3-2) to TRBJ2-1, with TRBD2 matching over 12 bases. The CDR3 has 16 amino acids. Losses at the gene ends were 3 bases for V and 4 bases for J; bases not matched to a gene: 4. Germline CDR1 and CDR2: LGHDT and YNNKEL (reference sequence). The DNA for the CDR3 is TGTGCCAGCAGCCACCTACTAGCGGGGGGTTACAATGAGCAGTTCTTC. Translated, it gives CASSHLLAGGYNEQFF.

This clone showed up just once. This chain connects TRBV3-1 (or the pseudogene TRBV3-2) to TRBJ1-2, with D possibly being TRBD1 (5 bases). Trimming cost V 3 bases and J 7 bases, with 21 bases left between them. Germline V gene sequence: CDR1 LGHDT, CDR2 YNNKEL (reference sequence). The CDR3 is 16 amino acids. CDR3 sequence: CASSQGSRGRVLGYTF. CDR3 sequence (DNA): TGTGCCAGCAGCCAGGGTTCTCGGGGGAGAGTTCTTGGCTACACCTTC.

The rearrangement links TRBV5-8 to TRBJ1-2, with a possible D match to TRBD1 (5 bases). V lost 1 base and J lost 5, with 12 bases in between. The CDR3 covers 14 residues. CDR1 is SGHTS and CDR2 is YDEGEE in the germline V gene. The CDR3 loop reads CASSLSREGYGYTF. Written as DNA, the CDR3 is TGTGCCAGCAGCTTGTCCAGGGAAGGATATGGCTACACCTTC. Drawing the rest from reference TRBV5-8 and TRBJ1-2, the complete variable domain is EAGVTQSPTHLIKTRGQQATLRCSPISGHTSVYWYQQALGLGLQFLLWYDEGEERNRGNFPPRFSGRQFPNYSSELNVNALELEDSALYLCASSLSREGYGYTFGSGTRLTVV.

The V call is TRBV7-3, the J call TRBJ1-2, with 9 bases that match TRBD1. The trim removed 5 bases at V and 5 bases at J, leaving 9 bases unmatched. CDR1 and CDR2 from the germline V gene are SGHTA and FQGTGA. The CDR3 length is 15 residues. The CDR3 sequence: CASSPSGQGGYGYTF. In nucleotides, the CDR3 is TGTGCCAGCAGCCCATCGGGACAGGGAGGTTATGGCTACACCTTC.

The chain couples TRBV2 to TRBJ2-7, with TRBD1 matching 8 bases. J was trimmed by 1 base and V by 4 bases; bases with no gene match: 9. The CDR3 covers 16 residues. Germline-derived CDR1 and CDR2 are SNHLY and FYNNEI. CDR3 sequence reads: CASSALSGQGSYEQYF. CDR3 sequence (DNA): TGTGCCAGCAGTGCCCTTTCCGGACAGGGTTCCTACGAGCAGTACTTC.

The chain employs TRBV4-3 and TRBJ1-4; 8 bases match TRBD1. V lost 5 bases and J lost 7; bases outside the gene matches: 9. CDR1 is LGHNA and CDR2 is YSLEER in the germline V gene. This CDR3 spans 15 amino acids. The CDR3 bases are TGCGCCAGCAGCTTGAATTCCGGACAGGGTGAAAAACTGTTTTTT. Amino acids: CASSLNSGQGEKLFF.

The chain links TRBV29-1 to TRBJ1-1; 7 bases line up with TRBD1. Looked up from germline, CDR1 is SQVTM and CDR2 is ANQGSEA. V lost 4 bases to trimming and J lost 1 base; unmatched junction nucleotides: 3. The CDR3 is 13 residues long. In DNA, the CDR3 is TGCAGCGTTGGTGGGACAGCGAACACTGAAGCTTTCTTT. Its protein is CSVGGTANTEAFF.

V gene TRBV15 combines with J gene TRBJ1-1; D unclear. V lost 0 bases, J lost 0 bases, and 5 bases lay in between. The CDR3 length is 14 residues. Germline assignment: CDR1 LNHNV and CDR2 YYDKDF (reference sequence). CDR3 in DNA: TGTGCCACCAGCAGAGAAAGAGTGAACACTGAAGCTTTCTTT. Translation gives CATSRERVNTEAFF.

This clone was seen once. J is TRBJ2-1 and V is TRBV27; D might be TRBD1 (5 bases). The V end lost 5 bases, the J end lost 6 bases, and 5 bases lay between the germline ends. CDR3 size: 11 residues. CDR1 MNHEY and CDR2 SMNVEV come from the germline V gene (reference sequence). The CDR3 region is CASSGANEQFF. The CDR3 DNA sequence: TGTGCCAGCAGTGGGGCCAATGAGCAGTTCTTC.

The J gene is TRBJ2-3, the V gene TRBV6-6, with 9 bases that match TRBD2. Germline V gene sequence: CDR1 MNHNY, CDR2 SVGAGI (reference sequence). This CDR3 has 15 amino acids. Trimming removed 1 base from V and 6 bases from J; junction bases left unmatched: 5. The CDR3 bases are TGTGCCAGCAGTTACTTAGCGGGGGCGGCGGATACGCAGTATTTT. Translated, it gives CASSYLAGAADTQYF.

A word on this clone: The junction does not match germline at one end; this may be a read error. The rearrangement uses TRBV6-6 and TRBJ1-5, with a tentative D call TRBD1 (5 bases). Per germline, CDR1 MNHNY and CDR2 SVGAGI (reference sequence). There are 15 residues in the CDR3. CDR3 residues: CASRYTGDSNQPQHF. The DNA of the CDR3 is TGTGCCAGCCGTTACACAGGCGACAGCAATCAGCCCCAGCATTTT.

The chain couples TRBV19 to TRBJ1-1, with D possibly being TRBD1 (5 bases). Trimming shortened V by 3 bases and J by 4 bases, and 9 bases separated the two germline ends. This CDR3 is built from 13 residues. The germline V gene has CDR1 LNHDA and CDR2 SQIVND (reference sequence). The CDR3 region is CASSIPGGTEAFF. The DNA of the CDR3 is TGTGCCAGTAGTATCCCGGGGGGCACTGAAGCTTTCTTT.

This clone showed up just once. The chain combines TRBV5-1 with TRBJ1-2; the match to TRBD1 covers 12 bases. Germline V lookup: CDR1 SGHRS, CDR2 YFSETQ. The CDR3 totals 14 residues. Losses at the gene ends were 4 bases for V and 7 bases for J; bases not matched to a gene: 5. DNA for the CDR3: TGCGCCAGCAGCGCCGGGACAGGGGGCTTTGGCTACACCTTC. Encoded protein: CASSAGTGGFGYTF.

V gene TRBV30 combines with J gene TRBJ2-3; D remains ambiguous. The CDR3 sequence is 12 residues long. The germline V gene has CDR1 GTSNPN and CDR2 SVGIG (reference sequence). V lost 4 bases and J lost 2, with 7 bases in between. DNA of the CDR3: TGTGCCTGGAACGGAGTCACAGATACGCAGTATTTT. It is translated as CAWNGVTDTQYF.

CDR3 nucleotide sequence: TGTGCCAGCAGCTTAGCGGCTTTTTCCACAGATACGCAGTATTTT. Translated: CASSLAAFSTDTQYF. The chain uses TRBV7-9 and TRBJ2-3; no reliable D call. Per the germline V gene, CDR1 is SEHNR and CDR2 is FQNEAQ (reference sequence). This CDR3 comprises 15 residues. The V end lost 0 bases, the J end lost 2 bases, and 9 bases lay between the germline ends.

V usage is TRBV28 and J usage is TRBJ2-1; possibly TRBD1 for D (5 bases). The CDR3 has 14 residues. The ends were cut back, 6 bases at V and 6 bases at J, with 15 bases in the middle. Germline V gives CDR1 MDHEN, CDR2 SYDVKM. CDR3 protein: CASRSGHPLNEQFF. The CDR3 region has the DNA TGTGCCAGCAGATCAGGACATCCCCTCAATGAGCAGTTCTTC.

The chain is built from TRBV18 and TRBJ2-4, with 7 bases fitting TRBD1. The CDR3 is made up of 18 amino acids. V lost 3 bases, J lost 0 bases, and 11 bases stayed unmatched. CDR1 and CDR2 (germline): KGHSH, LQKENI. The CDR3 bases are TGTGCCAGCTCACCTTCGACAGGGACCGCCCTAGCCAAAAACATTCAGTACTTC. It specifies CASSPSTGTALAKNIQYF.